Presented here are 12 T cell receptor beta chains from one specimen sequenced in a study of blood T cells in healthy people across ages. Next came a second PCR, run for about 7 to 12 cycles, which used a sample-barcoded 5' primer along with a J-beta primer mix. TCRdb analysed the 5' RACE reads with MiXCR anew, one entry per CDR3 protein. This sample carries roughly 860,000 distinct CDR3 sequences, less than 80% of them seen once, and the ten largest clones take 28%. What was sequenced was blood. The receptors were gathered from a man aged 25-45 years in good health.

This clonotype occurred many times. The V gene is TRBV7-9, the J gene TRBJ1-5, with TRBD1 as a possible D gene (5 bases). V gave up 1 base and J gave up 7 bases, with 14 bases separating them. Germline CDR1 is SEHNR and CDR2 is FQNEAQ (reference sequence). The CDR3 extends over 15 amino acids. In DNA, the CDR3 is TGTGCCAGCAGCTTAGTTTTCCAAGGGGAGCAGCCCCAGCATTTT. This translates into CASSLVFQGEQPQHF.

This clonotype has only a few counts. This CDR3 reads CASSFQRQMNTEAFF. The DNA for the CDR3 is TGTGCCAGCAGCTTCCAGCGACAGATGAACACTGAAGCTTTCTTT. The chain joins TRBV7-2 to TRBJ1-1, with TRBD1 as a possible D gene (5 bases). This CDR3 comprises 15 residues. V lost 3 bases, J lost 0 bases, and 11 bases lay in between. Germline values: CDR1 SGHTA, CDR2 FQGNSA.

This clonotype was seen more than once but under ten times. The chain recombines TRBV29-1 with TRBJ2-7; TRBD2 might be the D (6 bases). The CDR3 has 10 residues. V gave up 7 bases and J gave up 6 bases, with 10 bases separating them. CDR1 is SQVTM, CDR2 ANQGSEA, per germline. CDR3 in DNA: TGCAGCGCCGGGACTCTCGAGCAGTACTTC. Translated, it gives CSAGTLEQYF.

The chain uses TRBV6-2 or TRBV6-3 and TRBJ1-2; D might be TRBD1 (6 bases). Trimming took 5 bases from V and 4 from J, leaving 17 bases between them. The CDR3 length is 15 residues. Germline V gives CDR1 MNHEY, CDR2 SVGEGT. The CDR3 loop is CASSATGNPAYGYTF. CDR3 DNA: TGTGCCAGCAGTGCAACAGGGAACCCGGCCTATGGCTACACCTTC.

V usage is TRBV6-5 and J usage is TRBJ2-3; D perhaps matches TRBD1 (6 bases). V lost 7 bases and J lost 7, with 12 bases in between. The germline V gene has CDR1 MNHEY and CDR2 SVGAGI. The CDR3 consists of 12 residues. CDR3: CASNRDKHTQYF. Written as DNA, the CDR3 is TGTGCCAGCAACCGGGACAAGCATACGCAGTATTTT.

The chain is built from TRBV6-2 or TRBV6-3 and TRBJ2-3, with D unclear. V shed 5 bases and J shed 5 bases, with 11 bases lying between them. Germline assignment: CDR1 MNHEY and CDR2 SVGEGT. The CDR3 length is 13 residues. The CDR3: CASSDWSRDTQYF. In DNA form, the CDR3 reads TGTGCCAGCAGTGACTGGTCTAGAGATACGCAGTATTTT.

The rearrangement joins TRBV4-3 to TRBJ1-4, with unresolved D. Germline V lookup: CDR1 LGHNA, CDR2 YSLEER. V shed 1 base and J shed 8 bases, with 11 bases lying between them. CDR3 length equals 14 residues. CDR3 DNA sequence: TGCGCCAGCAGCCAAGTCGGGAATAGAGAAAAACTGTTTTTT. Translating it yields CASSQVGNREKLFF.

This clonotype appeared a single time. CDR3 in DNA: TGCGCCAGCAGCCGGACGTGGCTCACCGGGACTGAAGCTTTCTTT. Its protein product is CASSRTWLTGTEAFF. The rearrangement joins TRBV5-1 to TRBJ1-1; no clear D. The germline V gene has CDR1 SGHRS and CDR2 YFSETQ. The length of the CDR3 is 15 residues. V was trimmed by 4 bases and J by 5 bases, leaving 18 bases between them.

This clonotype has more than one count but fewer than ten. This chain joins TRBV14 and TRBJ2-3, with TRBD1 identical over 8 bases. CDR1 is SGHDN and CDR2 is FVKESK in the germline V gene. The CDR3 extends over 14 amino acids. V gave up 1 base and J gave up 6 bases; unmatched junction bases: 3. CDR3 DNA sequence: TGTGCCAGCAGCCAAGGGGCAGGGGGCGATACGCAGTATTTT. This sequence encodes CASSQGAGGDTQYF.

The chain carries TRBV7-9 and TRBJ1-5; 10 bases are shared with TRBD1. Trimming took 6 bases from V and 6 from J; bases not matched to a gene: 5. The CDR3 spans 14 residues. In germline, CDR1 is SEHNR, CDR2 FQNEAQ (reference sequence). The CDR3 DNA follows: TGTGCCAGCAGATCCGGGACAGGGGCTCAGCCCCAGCATTTT. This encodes CASRSGTGAQPQHF.

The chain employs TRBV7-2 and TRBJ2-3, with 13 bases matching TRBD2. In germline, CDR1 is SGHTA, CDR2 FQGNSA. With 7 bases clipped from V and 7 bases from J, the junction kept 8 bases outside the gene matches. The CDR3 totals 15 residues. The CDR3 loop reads CASNGLAGARNTQYF. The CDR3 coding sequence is TGTGCCAGCAACGGACTAGCGGGGGCCAGGAATACGCAGTATTTT.

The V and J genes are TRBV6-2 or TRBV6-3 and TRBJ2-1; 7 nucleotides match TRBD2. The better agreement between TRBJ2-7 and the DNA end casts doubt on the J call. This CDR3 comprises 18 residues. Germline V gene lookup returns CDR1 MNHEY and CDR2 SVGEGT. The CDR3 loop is CASSYSSSGGTTFYEQYF. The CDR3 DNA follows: TGTGCCAGCAGTTACTCGAGTTCAGGCGGGACTACCTTCTACGAGCAGTACTTC.